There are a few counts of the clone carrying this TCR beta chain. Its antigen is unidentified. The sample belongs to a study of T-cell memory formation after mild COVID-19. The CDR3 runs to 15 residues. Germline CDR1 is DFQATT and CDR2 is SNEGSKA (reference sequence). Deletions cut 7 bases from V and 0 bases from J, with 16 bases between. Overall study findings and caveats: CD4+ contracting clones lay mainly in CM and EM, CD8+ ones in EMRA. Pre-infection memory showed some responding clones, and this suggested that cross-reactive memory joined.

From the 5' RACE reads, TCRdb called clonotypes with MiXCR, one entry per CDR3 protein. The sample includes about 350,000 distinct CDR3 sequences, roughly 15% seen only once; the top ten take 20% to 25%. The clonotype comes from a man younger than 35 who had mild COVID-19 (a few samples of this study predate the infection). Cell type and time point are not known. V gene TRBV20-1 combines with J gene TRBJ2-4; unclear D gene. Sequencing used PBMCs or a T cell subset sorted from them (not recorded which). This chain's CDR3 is CSGRRGAGAKNIQYF. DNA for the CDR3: TGCAGTGGCAGACGAGGTGCCGGAGCCAAAAACATTCAGTACTTC.